The T cell receptor (beta chain) under discussion was sequenced for a study of T-cell memory formation after mild COVID-19. Across the study: There were largely donor-specific TCR clusters. Study findings and constraints: Pre-infection memory contained some responding clones, which suggested that cross-reactive memory had joined.

This clonotype has just a few counts. Its antigen is unknown. TCRdb reanalysed the 5' RACE reads using MiXCR and keeps one entry per CDR3 protein. The table includes roughly 340,000 distinct CDR3 sequences, under 25% detected once. V was cut by 7 bases and J by 6 bases, with 9 bases left in between. This CDR3 spans 11 amino acids. Germline CDR1 and CDR2: SEHNR and FQNEAQ (reference sequence). The sequence was collected from a man aged 18 to 30 who had mild COVID-19 (a few samples of this study predate the infection). Cell type and time point are not known. The sample comprised PBMCs or a T cell subset sorted from them (not recorded which). The chain uses TRBV7-9 and TRBJ1-1, with a possible D match to TRBD1 (5 bases). The CDR3 nucleotides read TGTGCCAGCACGAGGGGACCTGAAGCTTTCTTT. It specifies CASTRGPEAFF.